The 6 T cell receptor beta chains below all came from one sample that was sequenced in a study of graft-versus-host responses after intestinal transplantation. Method: immunoSEQ multiplex PCR; TCRdb's copy keeps in-frame clones and lacks some. In the table there are about 41,000 clones, around 95% of which are singletons. For these TCRs, the target antigens are not known. The sample was unstimulated CD8+ T cells sorted from spleen or lymph node cells, taken before transplant. Receptors were obtained from a human donor who was the organ donor for an intestinal transplant.

This chain's CDR3 is CASSYYRDRMNYGYTF. In nucleotides, the CDR3 is TGTGCCAGCAGTTATTATCGGGACAGGATGAACTATGGCTACACCTTC. This chain joins TRBV6-6 and TRBJ1-2; TRBD1 matches at 8 bases. The germline gives CDR1 MNHNY, CDR2 SVGAGI (reference sequence). CDR3 length equals 16 residues. Trimming took 3 bases from V and 2 from J; bases not matched to a gene: 8.

The V gene is TRBV27, the J gene TRBJ2-1; unclear D gene. From germline, CDR1 is MNHEY and CDR2 SMNVEV (reference sequence). CDR3 length equals 13 residues. The V gene lost 2 bases and the J gene lost 5 bases, with 7 bases spanning the gap. In nucleotides, the CDR3 is TGTGCCAGCAGTTTAAGGGATCACAATGAGCAGTTCTTC. As protein: CASSLRDHNEQFF.

This clone occurred once. CDR3 nucleotides: TGCGCCAGCAGCTTGATCGGGACTTCTGGAAACACCATATATTTT. Translating gives CASSLIGTSGNTIYF. The V call is TRBV5-1, the J call TRBJ1-3; weak D call: TRBD1 (5 bases). There are 15 residues in the CDR3. The germline V and J ends were trimmed by 1 base and 1 base, with 9 bases remaining between them. Germline V gene sequence: CDR1 SGHRS, CDR2 YFSETQ.

V and J are TRBV11-2 and TRBJ2-3, with D perhaps matching TRBD1 (6 bases). The CDR3 consists of 14 residues. Germline loops: CDR1 SGHAT, CDR2 FQNNGV. V lost 3 bases and J 7 bases, leaving 14 bases between the germline ends. The CDR3 loop is CASSFAGDTYTQYF. The CDR3 bases are TGTGCCAGCAGCTTCGCAGGGGATACCTATACGCAGTATTTT.

This CDR3 is CASSLGDIGANVLTF. CDR3 sequence (DNA): TGCGCCAGCAGCTTGGGGGACATTGGGGCCAACGTCCTGACTTTC. The chain recombines TRBV5-1 with TRBJ2-6, with D possibly TRBD1 on 6 matching bases. V lost 0 bases and J lost 3, with 7 bases in between. This CDR3 is 15 amino acids long. The germline V gene encodes CDR1 SGHRS and CDR2 YFSETQ.

This rearrangement joins TRBV29-1 to TRBJ2-2; no firm D call. Germline CDR1 SQVTM, CDR2 ANQGSEA. Trimming took 2 bases from V and 1 from J, leaving 11 bases between them. The length of the CDR3 is 15 residues. The CDR3 reads CSVESASKNTGELFF. CDR3 nucleotides: TGCAGCGTTGAATCGGCCAGTAAGAACACCGGGGAGCTGTTTTTT.